This is a list of T cell receptor beta chains from one sample in a study of blood T cell repertoires in COVID-19. Produced via immunoSEQ multiplex PCR; TCRdb's table is partial and in-frame only. Here the sample spans fewer than 250,000 clones, more than 75% being singletons. Material: PBMCs or T cells enriched from blood (not recorded which). These receptors originate from a woman aged 45 to 65 who had recovered from COVID-19. Each CDR3 is given with its conserved first and last residue. Fields, in order: J gene, clone size, D gene, V gene, CDR3 length, CDR3 protein, CDR3 DNA. The D gene is left open where the match is weak. Only some rows state a clone size, as once, few, many or a class for expanded clones.

>TRBJ1-5|.|TRBD1|TRBV4-2|15
CASSQRQGANQPQHF
TGTGCCAGCAGCCAGAGACAGGGGGCAAATCAGCCCCAGCATTTT
>TRBJ2-1|.|.|TRBV5-1|15
CASSLAGTSDEEQFF
TGCGCCAGCAGCTTGGCGGGTACGAGCGACGAGGAACAGTTCTTC
>TRBJ1-3|.|.|TRBV6-5|15
CASSYSTGSGNTIYF
TGTGCCAGCAGTTATTCCACAGGCTCTGGAAACACCATATATTTT
>TRBJ2-7|.|.|TRBV20-1|12
CSASGTVYEQYF
TGCAGTGCTAGTGGGACTGTCTACGAGCAGTACTTC
>TRBJ2-1|few|.|TRBV6-6|15
CASSSVSASYNEQFF
TGTGCCAGCAGTTCAGTCAGCGCCTCCTACAATGAGCAGTTCTTC
>TRBJ1-2|.|.|TRBV5-6|14
CASSYATVNYGYTF
TGTGCCAGCAGTTATGCGACAGTTAACTATGGCTACACCTTC
>TRBJ2-7|.|TRBD2|TRBV28|17
CASSFPGLAAGSYEQYF
TGTGCCAGCAGTTTCCCGGGACTAGCGGCTGGCTCCTACGAGCAGTACTTC
>TRBJ2-2|.|TRBD2|TRBV10-1|15
CASNWTSGCTGELFF
TGCGCCAGCAACTGGACTAGCGGCTGCACCGGGGAGCTGTTTTTT
>TRBJ1-6|.|.|TRBV5-1|13
CASSPGHNSPLHF
TGCGCCAGCAGCCCCGGACACAATTCACCCCTCCACTTT
>TRBJ2-2|.|TRBD2|TRBV18|18
CASSPPLGLAGADAELFF
TGTGCCAGCTCACCACCTCTGGGACTAGCGGGGGCTGACGCGGAGCTGTTTTTT
>TRBJ2-5|.|TRBD2|TRBV9|17
CASSVADGRLAGETQYF
TGTGCCAGCAGCGTAGCCGATGGGAGGCTAGCGGGCGAGACCCAGTACTTC
>TRBJ2-3|medium-sized|.|TRBV7-9|18
CAASTGGPGGAGADTQYF
TGTGCCGCCTCAACCGGGGGGCCAGGGGGCGCCGGAGCAGATACGCAGTATTTT
>TRBJ2-1|.|TRBD2|TRBV29-1|18
CSVEGPTSGIFKGNEQFF
TGCAGCGTTGAAGGCCCGACTAGCGGGATTTTTAAAGGGAATGAGCAGTTCTTC
>TRBJ2-5|.|.|TRBV3-1/TRBV3-2|16
CASSQDWGTGKETQYF
TGTGCCAGCAGCCAAGATTGGGGCACCGGCAAAGAGACCCAGTACTTC
>TRBJ2-1|.|TRBD1|TRBV14|15
CASSQAGTGRNEQFF
TGTGCCAGCAGCCAGGCAGGGACAGGCCGCAATGAGCAGTTCTTC
>TRBJ2-3|.|TRBD2|TRBV7-2|15
CASSSLLAATDTQYF
TGTGCCAGCAGCTCCCTGCTAGCGGCCACAGATACGCAGTATTTT
>TRBJ2-4|.|.|TRBV21-1|15
CASPEGGALKNIQYF
TGTGCCAGCCCCGAGGGGGGGGCTCTAAAAAACATTCAGTACTTC